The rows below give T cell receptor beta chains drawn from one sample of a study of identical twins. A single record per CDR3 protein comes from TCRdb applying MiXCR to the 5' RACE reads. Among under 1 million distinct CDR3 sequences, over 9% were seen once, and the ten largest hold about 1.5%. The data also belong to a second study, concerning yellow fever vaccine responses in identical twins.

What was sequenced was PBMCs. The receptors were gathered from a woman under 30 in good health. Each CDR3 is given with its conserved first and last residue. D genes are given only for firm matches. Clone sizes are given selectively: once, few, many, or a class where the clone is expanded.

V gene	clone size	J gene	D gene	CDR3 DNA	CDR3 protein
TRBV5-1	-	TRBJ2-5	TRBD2	TGCGCCAGCACCTCAACGGGAGGGGTGGAGACCCAGTACTTC	CASTSTGGVETQYF
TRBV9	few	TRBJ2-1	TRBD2	TGTGCCAGCAGCGTTGCCACTAGCGGGAGGAATGAGCAGTTCTTC	CASSVATSGRNEQFF
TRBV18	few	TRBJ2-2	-	TGTGCCAGCTCACCTTTACAGGAGGCCGGGGAGCTGTTTTTT	CASSPLQEAGELFF
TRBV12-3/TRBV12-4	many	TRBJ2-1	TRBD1	TGTGCCAGCAGTTTGAGTTGGAATTGGGACAGGGGAAATGAGCAGTTCTTC	CASSLSWNWDRGNEQFF
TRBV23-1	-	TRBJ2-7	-	TGCGCCAGCAGTCAACCAAGCTGCGAGCAGTACTTC	CASSQPSCEQYF
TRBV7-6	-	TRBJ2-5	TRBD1	TGTGCCAGCAGCCCTTGGGGACAGGGCCGGGAAGAGACCCAGTACTTC	CASSPWGQGREETQYF
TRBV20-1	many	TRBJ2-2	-	TGCAGTGCTCAACTGGGGGGCACGGCCGGGGAGCTGTTTTTT	CSAQLGGTAGELFF
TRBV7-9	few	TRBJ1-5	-	TGTGCCAGCAGCTTGACCCACTCTCAGCCCCAGCATTTT	CASSLTHSQPQHF
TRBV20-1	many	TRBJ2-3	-	TGCAGTGCTAGAAATGTCCTAGTCGGAGATACGCAGTATTTT	CSARNVLVGDTQYF
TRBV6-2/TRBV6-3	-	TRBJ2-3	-	TGTGCCAGCAGTTACACCCTGGGGGCGGGGAGCAGCACAGATACGCAGTATTTT	CASSYTLGAGSSTDTQYF
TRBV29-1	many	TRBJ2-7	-	TGCAGCGTTAAGACCGAGGAGCAGTACTTC	CSVKTEEQYF
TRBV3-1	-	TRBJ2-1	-	TGTGCCAGCAGCCAGGCCCCACTTGTTTACAATGAGCAGTTCTTC	CASSQAPLVYNEQFF
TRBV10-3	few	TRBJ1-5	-	TGTGCCACCGCTTCGAGCAATCAGCCCCAGCATTTT	CATASSNQPQHF
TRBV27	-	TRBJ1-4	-	TGTGCCAGCAGTTTCGTTCGGCCGAATGAAAAACTGTTTTTT	CASSFVRPNEKLFF
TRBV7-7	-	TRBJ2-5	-	TGTGCCAGCAGCTTTAGCCAGGACCCCATGGAGACCCAGTACTTC	CASSFSQDPMETQYF
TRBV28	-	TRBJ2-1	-	TGTGCCAGCAGTTTTTGGGGGTCAGGGGCATACAATGAGCAGTTCTTC	CASSFWGSGAYNEQFF
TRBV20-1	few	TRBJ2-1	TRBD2	TGCAGTGCTAGAGATCTCGGAGCGGGAGAATACAATGAGCAGTTCTTC	CSARDLGAGEYNEQFF
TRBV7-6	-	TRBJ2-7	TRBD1	TGTGCCAGCAGCACCAACAGGGGGCCTTACGAGCAGTACTTC	CASSTNRGPYEQYF
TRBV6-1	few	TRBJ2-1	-	TGTGCCAGCAGGAATAGGCGGGGCTCCCAAAATAATGAGCAGTTCTTC	CASRNRRGSQNNEQFF
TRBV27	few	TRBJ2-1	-	TGTGCCAGCAGGACCAGGCAGGAACCCTACAATGAGCAGTTCTTC	CASRTRQEPYNEQFF
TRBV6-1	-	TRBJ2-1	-	TGTGCCAGCGGGATCAGGGACAATGAGCAGTTCTTC	CASGIRDNEQFF
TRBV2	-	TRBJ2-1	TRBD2	TGTGCCAGCCGCGGGAGTTCCGAGATGAATGAGCAGTTCTTC	CASRGSSEMNEQFF
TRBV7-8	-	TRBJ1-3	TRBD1	TGTGCCAGCAGCACGGACAGGTCGTCCTCTGGAAACACCATATATTTT	CASSTDRSSSGNTIYF
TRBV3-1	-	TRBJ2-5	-	TGTGCCAGCAGCCGTTCCGGACAGACCCAAGAGACCCAGTACTTC	CASSRSGQTQETQYF
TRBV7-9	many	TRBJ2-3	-	TGTGCCAGCAGCTTACCTACAGGGATCACGCAGTATTTT	CASSLPTGITQYF
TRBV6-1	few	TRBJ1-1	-	TGTGCCAGCCTCTCGGGGGTGAGGGGGAACACTGAAGCTTTCTTT	CASLSGVRGNTEAFF
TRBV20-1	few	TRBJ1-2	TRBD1	TGCAGTGCTAGTAATCCCGGACAGGCGAACTCCTATGGCTACACCTTC	CSASNPGQANSYGYTF
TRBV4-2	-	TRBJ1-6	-	TGTGCCAGCAGCGCCTGGGAGGGCTCACCCCTCCACTTT	CASSAWEGSPLHF
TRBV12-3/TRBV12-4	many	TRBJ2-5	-	TGTGCCAGCAGCCTAGGGGTCGAGACCCAGTACTTC	CASSLGVETQYF
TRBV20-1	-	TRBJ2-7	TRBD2	TGCAGTGCTAGAGACGTGTCGGGAGGAAACTACGAGCAGTACTTC	CSARDVSGGNYEQYF
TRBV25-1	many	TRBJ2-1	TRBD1	TGTGCCAGCACCGAGGAACCGGGACAGGGGGCTGGTGGTGAGCAGTTCTTC	CASTEEPGQGAGGEQFF
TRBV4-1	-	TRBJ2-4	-	TGCGCCAGCAGCCAACCTAGGGGAAACATTCAGTACTTC	CASSQPRGNIQYF
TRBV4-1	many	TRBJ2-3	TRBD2	TGCGCCAGCAGCCAAGAAGGCGGGACTAGCGATCCGTATTTT	CASSQEGGTSDPYF
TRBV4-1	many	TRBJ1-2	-	TGCGCCAGCAGCCATGGCAAGGGCTATAACTATGGCTACACCTTC	CASSHGKGYNYGYTF
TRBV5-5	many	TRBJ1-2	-	TGTGCCAGCAGCTTGCAGGGTGAAGGCTATGGCTACACCTTC	CASSLQGEGYGYTF
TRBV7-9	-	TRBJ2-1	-	TGTGCCAGCAGGCGCATCGCCTGGGGGAAGGACAATGAGCAGTTCTTC	CASRRIAWGKDNEQFF
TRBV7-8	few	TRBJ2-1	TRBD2	TGTGCCAGCAGCTCAAGACTAGCGGGGAGTACGGATGAGCAGTTCTTC	CASSSRLAGSTDEQFF
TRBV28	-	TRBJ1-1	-	TGTGCCAGCCCCCCGGGGTCAGAGGGGATGATGAACACTGAAGCTTTCTTT	CASPPGSEGMMNTEAFF
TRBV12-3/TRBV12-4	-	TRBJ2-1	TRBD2	TGTGCCAGCAGACCATCTAGCGGGGGACCCCTCAATGAGCAGTTCTTC	CASRPSSGGPLNEQFF
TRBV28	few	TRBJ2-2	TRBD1	TGTGCCAGCACGGGCCCGACAGGGGGCCTCACCGGGGAGCTGTTTTTT	CASTGPTGGLTGELFF
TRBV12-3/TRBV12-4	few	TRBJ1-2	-	TGTGCCAGCAGTTTCGGGTTCAGGGCTTTTTATGGCTACACCTTC	CASSFGFRAFYGYTF
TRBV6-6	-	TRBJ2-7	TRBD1	TGTGCCAGCAACGACAGGGGGGAGCAGTACTTC	CASNDRGEQYF
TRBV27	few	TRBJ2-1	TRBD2	TGTGCCAGCAGTTCCCGGACTAGCGGGAGTAAAGATGAGCAGTTCTTC	CASSSRTSGSKDEQFF
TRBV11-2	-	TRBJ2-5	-	TGTGCCAGCAGCCCCTCCGGCGGCGGAGTGGGGAGACGACAAGAGACCCAGTACTTC	CASSPSGGGVGRRQETQYF
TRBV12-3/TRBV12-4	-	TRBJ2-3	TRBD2	TGTGCCAGCAGACCAAGCGGGGGGGTAGATACGCAGTATTTT	CASRPSGGVDTQYF
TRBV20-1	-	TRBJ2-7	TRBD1	TGCAGTGCTAGGGATCTGGACAGGCCTACCTACGAGCAGTACTTC	CSARDLDRPTYEQYF
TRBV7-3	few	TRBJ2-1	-	TGTGCCAGCAGCTTTAACCTCAGGAGTGTCAATGAGCAGTTCTTC	CASSFNLRSVNEQFF
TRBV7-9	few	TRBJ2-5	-	TGTGCCAGCAGCTTAGGGGACGCCCGTGGAGCCCAGTACTTC	CASSLGDARGAQYF
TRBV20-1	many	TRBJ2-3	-	TGCAGTGCTACCGACTGGGGGGATACGCAGTATTTT	CSATDWGDTQYF
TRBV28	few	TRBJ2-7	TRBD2	TGTGCCAGCAGTTTATGGGGGGGGACGAGCTCCTACGAGCAGTACTTC	CASSLWGGTSSYEQYF
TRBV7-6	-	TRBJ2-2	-	TGTGCCAGCAGCTTAGTTCGGGGACGACTGCCACCCGGGGAGCTGTTTTTT	CASSLVRGRLPPGELFF
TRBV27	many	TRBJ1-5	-	TGTGCCAGCAGTTTACAGGTCAATCAGCCCCAGCATTTT	CASSLQVNQPQHF
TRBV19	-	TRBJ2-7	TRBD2	TGTGCCAGTAGTATAGCGACTAGCGGGCCCGATTTATCCTACGAGCAGTACTTC	CASSIATSGPDLSYEQYF
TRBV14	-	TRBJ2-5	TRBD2	TGTGCCAGCAGCCCCTGGACTAGTTTGGAGACCCAGTACTTC	CASSPWTSLETQYF
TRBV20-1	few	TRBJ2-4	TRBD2	TGCAGACCTTCTAGCGGGGGGGCTAGGGACATTCAGTACTTC	CRPSSGGARDIQYF